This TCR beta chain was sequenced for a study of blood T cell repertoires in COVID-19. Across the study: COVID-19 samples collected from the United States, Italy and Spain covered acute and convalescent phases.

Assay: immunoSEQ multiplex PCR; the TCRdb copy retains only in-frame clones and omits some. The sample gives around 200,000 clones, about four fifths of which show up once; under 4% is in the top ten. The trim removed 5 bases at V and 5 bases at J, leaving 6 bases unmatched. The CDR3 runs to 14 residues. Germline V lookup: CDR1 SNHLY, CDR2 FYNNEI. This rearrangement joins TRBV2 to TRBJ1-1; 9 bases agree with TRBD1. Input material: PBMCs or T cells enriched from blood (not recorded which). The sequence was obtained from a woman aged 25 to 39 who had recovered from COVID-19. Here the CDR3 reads CASSPQGAKTEAFF. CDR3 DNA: TGTGCCAGCAGTCCACAGGGGGCTAAAACTGAAGCTTTCTTT. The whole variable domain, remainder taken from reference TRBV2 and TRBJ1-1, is EPEVTQTPSHQVTQMGQEVILRCVPISNHLYFYWYRQILGQKVEFLVSFYNNEISEKSEIFDDQFSVERPDGSNFTLKIRSTKLEDSAMYFCASSPQGAKTEAFFGQGTRLTVV.